This TCR beta chain was sequenced during a study of cytomegalovirus exposure and HLA in healthy donors. The ends lost 1 base at V and 5 bases at J; junction bases unmatched: 11. The CDR3 consists of 18 residues. Germline assignment: CDR1 MDHEN and CDR2 SYDVKM. Study-wide points: Relative to the approximately 670-donor mean, N-insertions were reportedly fewer in an Asian-associated ancestry cluster in a later analysis. Sequencing likely caused a cluster of highly shared sequence variants. Overall, about 160 TCR beta chains were annotated as cytomegalovirus-associated.

Nominally healthy donors provided the samples, though records likely missed some immune exposures. The PCR employed 60 Vbeta primers together with 13 Jbeta primers. TCRdb's copy holds only in-frame clones and misses some; the assay was immunoSEQ multiplex PCR. This sample has about 120,000 clones, with approximately 79% found just once. As regards this clone: Its antigen is currently unknown.

This sequence joins TRBV28 and TRBJ2-2, with TRBD2 matching 9 bases. The source is a man aged 25-45 years in good health and CMV-seronegative. Specimen: PBMCs. The CDR3 is CASSLYPRTSAVTGELFF. The CDR3 DNA reads as TGTGCCAGCAGTTTATACCCCCGGACTAGCGCTGTAACCGGGGAGCTGTTTTTT.